These 32 T cell receptor beta chains were sequenced from one sample in a study of CD8 T cells in ankylosing spondylitis. One entry per CDR3 protein results from TCRdb running MiXCR on the 5' RACE reads. The sample has about 310,000 distinct CDR3 sequences, more than 20% seen once. The material sequenced was blood, either unsorted or a sorted T cell fraction (not recorded which). The source is a female donor with ankylosing spondylitis or in good health (not recorded which).

This chain connects TRBV14 to TRBJ2-3, with 9 bases lining up with TRBD2. Trimming removed 1 base from V and 8 bases from J; junction bases left unmatched: 7. This CDR3 comprises 15 residues. Per the germline V gene, CDR1 is SGHDN and CDR2 is FVKESK. CDR3 amino acids: CASSQVSGRSVTQYF. As DNA, the CDR3 is TGTGCCAGCAGCCAAGTCAGCGGGAGGTCGGTTACGCAGTATTTT.

This chain connects TRBV20-1 to TRBJ2-5; D not resolved. The germline V and J ends were trimmed by 6 bases and 4 bases, with 15 bases remaining between them. The CDR3 runs 13 residues. Germline lookup yields CDR1 DFQATT and CDR2 SNEGSKA (reference sequence). The CDR3 here is CSAVYSIRETQYF. In DNA, the CDR3 is TGCAGTGCCGTCTATAGCATAAGAGAGACCCAGTACTTC.

This clonotype occurred a few times. This chain links TRBV7-6 with TRBJ2-1; D is perhaps TRBD1 (6 bases). The germline V and J ends were trimmed by 2 bases and 8 bases, with 7 bases remaining between them. This CDR3 contains 12 residues. CDR1 SGHVS and CDR2 FNYEAQ come from the germline V gene. In nucleotides, the CDR3 is TGTGCCAGCAGCTTACAGGGGCATGAGCAGTTCTTC. It encodes CASSLQGHEQFF.

This clonotype was counted between two and nine times. This chain joins TRBV20-1 and TRBJ2-2; tentatively, D is TRBD1 or TRBD2 (5 bases each). V dropped 0 bases and J dropped 5 bases, with 13 bases sitting between them. Per the germline V gene, CDR1 is DFQATT and CDR2 is SNEGSKA (reference sequence). This CDR3 contains 15 residues. CDR3 sequence reads: CSARDLGGPTGELFF. DNA of the CDR3: TGCAGTGCTAGAGATCTTGGGGGACCAACCGGGGAGCTGTTTTTT.

The V gene is TRBV5-6, the J gene TRBJ2-1, with D possibly TRBD1 on 6 matching bases. The CDR3 is 14 amino acids. Germline V gene sequence: CDR1 SGHDT, CDR2 YYEEEE. V dropped 4 bases and J dropped 3 bases, with 11 bases sitting between them. The CDR3 is CASSPQGRYNEQFF. The CDR3 region has the DNA TGTGCCAGCAGCCCCCAGGGGCGCTACAATGAGCAGTTCTTC.

This clonotype showed up just a few times. The rearrangement links TRBV14 to TRBJ1-2; D possibly corresponds to TRBD1 (5 bases). The CDR3 runs to 11 residues. The V end lost 0 bases, the J end lost 13 bases, and 9 bases lay between the germline ends. Germline-derived CDR1 and CDR2 are SGHDN and FVKESK. The CDR3 here is CASSQEDKLTF. CDR3 coding DNA: TGTGCCAGCAGCCAAGAGGACAAGCTCACCTTC.

The chain has TRBV28 and TRBJ2-1, with a tentative D call TRBD1 (5 bases). This CDR3 has 12 residues. V dropped 2 bases and J dropped 8 bases, with 7 bases sitting between them. The V gene's germline CDR1 is MDHEN and CDR2 SYDVKM. In DNA, the CDR3 is TGTGCCAGCAGTTTACAGGGCGATGAGCAGTTCTTC. Translating it yields CASSLQGDEQFF.

This clonotype has only a few counts. This chain's CDR3 is CASSLPLRDRTYNEQFF. The CDR3 DNA reads TGTGCCAGCAGTCTCCCTCTCCGGGACCGGACTTACAATGAGCAGTTCTTC. This chain links TRBV7-9 with TRBJ2-1, with D possibly being TRBD1 or TRBD2 (5 bases each). Trimming removed 6 bases from V and 4 bases from J, with 22 bases in between. This CDR3 is built from 17 residues. Germline CDR1 is SEHNR and CDR2 is FQNEAQ (reference sequence).

There are many counts of this clonotype. The chain is built from TRBV10-3 and TRBJ2-7; no reliable D call. The CDR3 runs to 15 residues. Per the germline V gene, CDR1 is ENHRY and CDR2 is SYGVKD. V was clipped by 10 bases and J by 2 bases, with 21 bases between them. The CDR3 is CANTGWTPTPYEQYF. DNA of the CDR3: TGTGCCAATACCGGTTGGACGCCAACCCCCTACGAGCAGTACTTC.

The table lists this clonotype with many counts. The junction departs from germline at one end; a sequencing error may be responsible. The V call is TRBV5-1, the J call TRBJ2-7; D gene ambiguous. Germline V gene sequence: CDR1 SGHRS, CDR2 YFSETQ. The CDR3 is 13 residues long. DNA of the CDR3: TGTGCCAGCAGTTTAGGTTACTCCTACGAGCAGTACTTC. Its translation is CASSLGYSYEQYF. The whole variable domain, remainder taken from reference TRBV5-1 and TRBJ2-7, is KAGVTQTPRYLIKTRGQQVTLSCSPISGHRSVSWYQQTPGQGLQFLFEYFSETQRNKGNFPGRFSGRQFSNSRSEMNVSTLELGDSALYLCASSLGYSYEQYFGPGTRLTVT.

The chain carries TRBV7-2 and TRBJ2-2, with 9 bases that match TRBD1. The CDR3 runs 17 residues. The J segment lost 3 bases and the V segment lost 4 bases, leaving 9 bases of the junction unmatched. CDR1 SGHTA and CDR2 FQGNSA come from the germline V gene. CDR3 in DNA: TGTGCCAGCAGCTCAACAGGGGGCTTCCACTACACCGGGGAGCTGTTTTTT. It yields the protein CASSSTGGFHYTGELFF.

This clonotype has a count of ten or more. The rearrangement links TRBV7-9 to TRBJ1-4; D remains ambiguous. This CDR3 spans 15 amino acids. Germline V CDR1 and CDR2: SEHNR, FQNEAQ (reference sequence). V was clipped by 5 bases and J by 7 bases, with 17 bases between them. The CDR3: CASSIPGYSSEKLFF. CDR3 DNA sequence: TGTGCCAGCAGCATTCCGGGGTACTCTAGTGAAAAACTGTTTTTT.

This clonotype has just a few counts. The chain carries TRBV20-1 and TRBJ2-5, with 13 bases lining up with TRBD2. This CDR3 is built from 15 residues. The V and J ends lost 2 bases and 5 bases, in that order; junction bases with no gene match: 5. The germline V gene encodes CDR1 DFQATT and CDR2 SNEGSKA (reference sequence). This CDR3 reads CSARSTSGGRETQYF. For the CDR3, the DNA is TGCAGTGCTAGATCGACTAGCGGGGGGAGGGAGACCCAGTACTTC.

The chain uses TRBV6-5 and TRBJ2-7; 7 bases are shared with TRBD2. Per germline, CDR1 MNHEY and CDR2 SVGAGI. This CDR3 comprises 16 residues. The junction had 11 bases not matched to a gene; V was cut back by 4 bases and J by 2 bases. This CDR3 is CASSFRRYGGAYEQYF. The CDR3 bases are TGTGCCAGCAGTTTCCGACGGTATGGGGGGGCCTACGAGCAGTACTTC.

This clonotype has only a few counts. V gene TRBV6-2 or TRBV6-3 combines with J gene TRBJ1-5; 7 bases line up with TRBD1. The CDR3 loop spans 15 amino acids. CDR1 and CDR2 (germline): MNHEY, SVGEGT. V trimming: 0 bases; J trimming: 9 bases; junction bases outside the gene matches: 8. The CDR3 coding sequence is TGTGCCAGCAGTTACTCATTAGGGGGCATCGGGCCCCAGCATTTT. It encodes CASSYSLGGIGPQHF.

This clonotype was detected only once. This chain joins TRBV28 and TRBJ1-2, with 7 bases that match TRBD1. This CDR3 has 13 residues. CDR1 is MDHEN and CDR2 is SYDVKM in the germline V gene. V was pared by 5 bases and J by 8 bases, with 8 bases of the junction left unmatched. The DNA for the CDR3 is TGTGCCAGCAGTAACCGACAGGGAGGCGGCTACACCTTC. This codes for CASSNRQGGGYTF.

V gene TRBV6-6 combines with J gene TRBJ1-1; D ambiguous. Per the germline V gene, CDR1 is MNHNY and CDR2 is SVGAGI (reference sequence). This CDR3 has 13 amino acids. Trimming left V 5 bases short and J 1 base short, with 8 bases between. CDR3 residues: CASSVSWNTEAFF. The CDR3 DNA sequence: TGTGCCAGCAGTGTCAGCTGGAACACTGAAGCTTTCTTT.

The table lists this clonotype with a few counts. V gene TRBV6-2 or TRBV6-3 combines with J gene TRBJ2-1, with D perhaps TRBD1 or TRBD2 (6 bases each). The length of the CDR3 is 12 residues. Germline V gene data show CDR1 as MNHEY and CDR2 as SVGEGT. The V gene lost 4 bases and the J gene lost 8 bases, with 9 bases spanning the gap. CDR3 in DNA: TGTGCCAGCAGTTCCGGGGGCGATGAGCAGTTCTTC. It encodes CASSSGGDEQFF.

This sequence joins TRBV7-7 and TRBJ2-2; D might be TRBD2 (6 bases). V gave up 5 bases and J gave up 7 bases, with 14 bases separating them. Germline CDR1 reads SSHAT; CDR2 reads FNYEAQ (reference sequence). The CDR3 is 14 amino acids. CDR3 sequence: CASSRREAGGELFF. CDR3 DNA sequence: TGTGCCAGCAGCCGGAGGGAGGCGGGCGGGGAGCTGTTTTTT.

The V gene is TRBV7-7, the J gene TRBJ2-2, with D possibly TRBD1 on 5 matching bases. Between the trimmed V and J ends, which lost 3 bases and 5 bases, there was a span of 13 bases. Per the germline V gene, CDR1 is SSHAT and CDR2 is FNYEAQ (reference sequence). This CDR3 comprises 15 residues. The CDR3 region has the DNA TGTGCCAGCAGCTTTAGAAGGGGCCGGACCGGGGAGCTGTTTTTT. It translates to CASSFRRGRTGELFF. Using reference TRBV7-7 and TRBJ2-2 for the parts outside the CDR3, the full variable domain is GAGVSQSPRYKVTKRGQDVTLRCDPISSHATLYWYQQALGQGPEFLTYFNYEAQPDKSGLPSDRFSAERPEGSISTLTIQRTEQRDSAMYRCASSFRRGRTGELFFGEGSRLTVL.

This clonotype was observed a handful of times. The CDR3 loop is CASTLGGLATRADTQYF. The CDR3 DNA reads as TGTGCCAGCACCTTGGGGGGACTAGCGACACGTGCAGATACGCAGTATTTT. The chain is built from TRBV12-3 or TRBV12-4 and TRBJ2-3; TRBD2 aligns across 10 bases. The trim removed 7 bases at V and 4 bases at J, leaving 14 bases unmatched. The CDR3 totals 17 residues.

This clonotype occurred many times. The CDR3 DNA sequence: TGCAGTGCTAAAAGGACAGCCTTGAACACTGAAGCTTTCTTT. Translation gives CSAKRTALNTEAFF. The V and J genes are TRBV20-1 and TRBJ1-1; D may be TRBD1 (6 bases). The germline V gene has CDR1 DFQATT and CDR2 SNEGSKA (reference sequence). V lost 4 bases to trimming and J lost 0 bases, with 12 bases between them. The CDR3 has 14 amino acids.

This clonotype was detected only a few times. The chain couples TRBV12-3 or TRBV12-4 to TRBJ2-3; the match to TRBD2 covers 8 bases. V shed 9 bases and J 4 bases; nucleotides not matched to a gene: 9. CDR3 length: 14 residues. The CDR3 is CASSRSGRADTQYF. CDR3 nucleotides: TGTGCCAGTAGTCGCAGCGGGAGAGCAGATACGCAGTATTTT.

J is TRBJ1-2 and V is TRBV11-2, with a tentative D call TRBD1 (6 bases). Trimming removed 4 bases from V and 6 bases from J, with 15 bases in between. CDR3 size: 14 residues. Germline CDR1 is SGHAT and CDR2 is FQNNGV. CDR3: CASSSARGMDGYTF. The CDR3 DNA reads as TGTGCCAGCAGCTCCGCGAGGGGGATGGATGGCTACACCTTC.

The chain is built from TRBV6-1 and TRBJ2-1; maybe TRBD2 (6 bases). CDR1 and CDR2 (germline): MNHNS, SASEGT. The CDR3 covers 14 residues. Trimming stripped 9 bases from V and 9 bases from J, with 21 bases between. The CDR3 DNA sequence: TGTGCCAGTAAACGGGGCGGGACGTCTCGTGAGCAGTTCTTC. This sequence encodes CASKRGGTSREQFF.

The chain combines TRBV5-1 with TRBJ1-1; 9 bases are shared with TRBD1. V dropped 4 bases and J dropped 6; count of bases not matched to a gene: 10. CDR3 length equals 15 residues. CDR1 is SGHRS and CDR2 is YFSETQ in the germline V gene. The CDR3 DNA reads as TGCGCCAGCAGCCTGGGGACAGGGCTTGGTGCTGAAGCTTTCTTT. It specifies CASSLGTGLGAEAFF. Full variable domain (outside the CDR3, taken from reference TRBV5-1 and TRBJ1-1): KAGVTQTPRYLIKTRGQQVTLSCSPISGHRSVSWYQQTPGQGLQFLFEYFSETQRNKGNFPGRFSGRQFSNSRSEMNVSTLELGDSALYLCASSLGTGLGAEAFFGQGTRLTVV.

Note on this clonotype: A much larger clone lies a single base off, so this may be a read error. V gene TRBV29-1 combines with J gene TRBJ1-1; D is unclear. Germline V CDR1 and CDR2: SQVTM, ANQGSEA. The CDR3 length is 10 residues. The CDR3 loop reads CSAGRIEAIF. CDR3 DNA: TGCAGCGCAGGACGGATTGAAGCTATCTTT.

The J gene is TRBJ1-5, the V gene TRBV30, with 9 bases identical to TRBD1. The germline V gene has CDR1 GTSNPN and CDR2 SVGIG (reference sequence). V trimming: 3 bases; J trimming: 3 bases; junction bases outside the gene matches: 6. The CDR3 has 15 amino acids. CDR3 region: CAWSADRGSNQPQHF. Here the CDR3 DNA reads TGTGCCTGGAGCGCGGACAGGGGATCCAATCAGCCCCAGCATTTT.

This clonotype was detected ten times or more. CDR3 residues: CASSARTGPNTEAFF. CDR3 DNA sequence: TGTGCCAGCAGCGCCCGGACAGGACCGAACACTGAAGCTTTCTTT. V usage is TRBV7-6 and J usage is TRBJ1-1; 7 nucleotides agree with TRBD1. CDR1 and CDR2 from the germline V gene are SGHVS and FNYEAQ. The J segment lost 1 base and the V segment lost 5 bases, leaving 7 bases of the junction unmatched. This CDR3 is built from 15 residues.

This chain links TRBV18 with TRBJ2-7, with D maybe TRBD2 (5 bases). The CDR3 contains 13 residues. The V end was cut by 3 bases, the J end by 5 bases, with 11 bases between. Germline-derived CDR1 and CDR2 are KGHSH and LQKENI. CDR3 coding DNA: TGTGCCAGCTCACCGTTACAGAGGGACGAGCAGTACTTC. Translated: CASSPLQRDEQYF.

This chain uses TRBV4-3 with TRBJ2-7, with D perhaps matching TRBD2 (5 bases). Trimming removed 4 bases from V and 2 bases from J, with 15 bases in between. The CDR3 is 15 residues long. Germline V lookup: CDR1 LGHNA, CDR2 YSLEER. CDR3 sequence (DNA): TGCGCCAGCAGCCGTGGGAGCGGCGGCACCTACGAGCAGTACTTC. Translated: CASSRGSGGTYEQYF.

Comment on this clonotype: Compared with germline, one end of the junction differs, possibly owing to a read error. The V call is TRBV7-8, the J call TRBJ2-2; 7 bases agree with TRBD1. The V gene's germline CDR1 is SGHVS and CDR2 FQNEAQ. The CDR3 consists of 15 residues. CDR3 DNA sequence: TGTGCCAGAAGCTCCCTGACAGGGTCCACCGGGGAGCTGTTTTTT. Protein product: CARSSLTGSTGELFF.